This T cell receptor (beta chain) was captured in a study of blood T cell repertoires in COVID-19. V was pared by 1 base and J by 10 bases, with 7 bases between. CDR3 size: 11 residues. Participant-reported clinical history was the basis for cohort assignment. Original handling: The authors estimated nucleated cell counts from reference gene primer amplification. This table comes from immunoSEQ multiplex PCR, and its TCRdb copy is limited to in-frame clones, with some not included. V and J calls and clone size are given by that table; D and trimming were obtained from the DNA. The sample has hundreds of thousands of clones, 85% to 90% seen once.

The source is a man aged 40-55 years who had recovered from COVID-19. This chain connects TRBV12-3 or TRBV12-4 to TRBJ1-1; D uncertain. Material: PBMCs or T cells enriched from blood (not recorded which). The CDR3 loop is CASSLDSRAFF. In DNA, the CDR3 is TGTGCCAGCAGTTTAGACAGTAGAGCTTTCTTT.